A single sample gave rise to the 2 T cell receptor beta chains below, sequenced in a study of T cell repertoires in cytomegalovirus infection. Which antigens these TCRs recognize remains unknown. In TCRdb, the reads were re-called with MiXCR into one record per CDR3 protein. The sample records approximately 910,000 distinct CDR3 sequences, approximately 33% being singletons. The sample here was cultured CD8+ T cells from PBMCs, taken from culture after CMV antigen stimulation. These receptors came from a human donor in good health (CMV status not recorded). Some clones in this sample may be carry-over from other donors' samples.

For this clonotype: Sequence at one end of the junction differs from germline and may be a read error. The chain uses TRBV7-8 and TRBJ1-5; 9 nucleotides match TRBD1. The CDR3 spans 12 residues. Germline V gene data show CDR1 as SGHVS and CDR2 as FQNEAQ. In DNA, the CDR3 is TGTGCCAGCAGCCAGCCCCGGGACAGGGTTTCATTT. Its protein is CASSQPRDRVSF.

This clonotype was recorded only once. The V call is TRBV7-9, the J call TRBJ1-1; D gene unclear. CDR1 SEHNR and CDR2 FQNEAQ come from the germline V gene (reference sequence). V was pared by 5 bases and J by 5 bases, with 9 bases between. This CDR3 region has 12 residues. CDR3 loop: CASSRHGTEAFF. Here the CDR3 DNA reads TGTGCCAGCAGCCGACACGGGACTGAAGCTTTCTTT.